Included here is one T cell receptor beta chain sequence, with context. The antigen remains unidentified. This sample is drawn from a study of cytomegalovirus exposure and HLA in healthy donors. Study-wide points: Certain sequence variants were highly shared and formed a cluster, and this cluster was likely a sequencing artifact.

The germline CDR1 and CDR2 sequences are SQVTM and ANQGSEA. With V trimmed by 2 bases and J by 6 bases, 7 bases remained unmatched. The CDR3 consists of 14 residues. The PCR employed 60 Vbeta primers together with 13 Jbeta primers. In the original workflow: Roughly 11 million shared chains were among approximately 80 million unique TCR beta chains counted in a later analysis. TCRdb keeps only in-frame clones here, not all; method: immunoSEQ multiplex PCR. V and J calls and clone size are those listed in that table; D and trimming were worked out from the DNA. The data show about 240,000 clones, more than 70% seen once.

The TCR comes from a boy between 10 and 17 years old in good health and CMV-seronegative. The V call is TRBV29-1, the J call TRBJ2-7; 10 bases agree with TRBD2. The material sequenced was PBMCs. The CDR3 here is CSVEPSGRAGEQYF. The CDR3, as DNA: TGCAGCGTTGAACCGAGCGGGAGGGCCGGCGAGCAGTACTTC.